This entry concerns a single T cell receptor beta chain. This sample was taken from a study of T cell changes during pregnancy in multiple sclerosis. Trimming left V 2 bases short and J 0 bases short, with 14 bases between. Looked up from germline, CDR1 is LGHNA and CDR2 is YNFKEQ. The CDR3 loop spans 16 amino acids. The table came from immunoSEQ multiplex PCR; TCRdb's copy has only in-frame clones and leaves some out. The sample consists of tens of thousands of clones, 91% of them appearing once. The TCR originated in a female donor in good health, enrolled as a control in a pregnancy study. This specimen consisted of CD4+ T cells from peripheral blood mononuclear cells, obtained in the second trimester of pregnancy. This chain connects TRBV4-2 to TRBJ2-7; D gene uncertain. The CDR3: CASSQRSAAVSYEQYF. The DNA for the CDR3 is TGTGCCAGCAGCCAACGCAGCGCTGCCGTCTCCTACGAGCAGTACTTC.